This T cell receptor (beta chain) was captured in a study of post-analysis software for immune sequencing data. Regarding the study as a whole: Compared with controls, patients had more of about 5 TRBV segments, including TRBV5-6, TRBV5-1 and TRBV20-1.

TCR beta cDNA libraries included unique molecular identifiers. TCRdb itself ran the PCR reads through MiXCR, one entry per CDR3 protein. The data show hundreds of thousands of distinct CDR3 sequences, 30% seen once. This CDR3 contains 11 residues. V was pared by 11 bases and J by 5 bases, with 13 bases between. Germline values: CDR1 MDHEN, CDR2 SYDVKM. This clonotype was counted between two and nine times. Its antigen remains unknown. Sequenced input: blood. This receptor was taken from a girl under 18 with multiple sclerosis. The chain uses TRBV28 and TRBJ2-7; D is possibly TRBD2 (6 bases). The CDR3 nucleotides are TGTGCCGGGGGGTGGGAGAACGAGCAGTACTTC. Amino acid sequence: CAGGWENEQYF.